This record concerns one T cell receptor beta chain sequence. These data are taken from a study of blood T cell repertoires in COVID-19. Produced via immunoSEQ multiplex PCR; TCRdb's table is partial and in-frame only. The table lists about 220,000 clones, 80% to 85% of them singletons. Trimming took 5 bases from V and 4 from J; bases not matched to a gene: 6. Germline CDR1 SEHNR, CDR2 FQNEAQ (reference sequence). The length of the CDR3 is 16 residues. The source of this sequence is a woman aged 60 to 75 with acute or convalescent COVID-19. The specimen was peripheral blood. The chain links TRBV7-9 to TRBJ2-1; 12 bases align to TRBD2. CDR3 nucleotide sequence: TGTGCCAGCAGCAGGACTAGCGGGGTCCCGTACAATGAGCAGTTCTTC. This sequence encodes CASSRTSGVPYNEQFF.